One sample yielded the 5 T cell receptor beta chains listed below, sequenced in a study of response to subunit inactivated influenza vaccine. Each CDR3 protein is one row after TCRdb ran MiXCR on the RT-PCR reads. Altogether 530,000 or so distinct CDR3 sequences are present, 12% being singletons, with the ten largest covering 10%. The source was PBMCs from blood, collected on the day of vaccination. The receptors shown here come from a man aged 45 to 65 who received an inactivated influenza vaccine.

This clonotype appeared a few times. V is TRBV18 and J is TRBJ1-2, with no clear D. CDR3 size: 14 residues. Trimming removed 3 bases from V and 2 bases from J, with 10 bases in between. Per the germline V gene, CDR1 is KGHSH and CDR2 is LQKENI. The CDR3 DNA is TGTGCCAGCTCACCTCAGACGGTAAACTATGGCTACACCTTC. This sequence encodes CASSPQTVNYGYTF.

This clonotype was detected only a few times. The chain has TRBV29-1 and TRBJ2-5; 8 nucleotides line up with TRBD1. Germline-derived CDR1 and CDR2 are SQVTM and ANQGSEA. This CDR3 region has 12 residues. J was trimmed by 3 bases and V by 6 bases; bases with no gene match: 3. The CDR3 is CSVDRGEETQYF. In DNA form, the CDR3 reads TGCAGCGTCGACAGGGGCGAAGAGACCCAGTACTTC.

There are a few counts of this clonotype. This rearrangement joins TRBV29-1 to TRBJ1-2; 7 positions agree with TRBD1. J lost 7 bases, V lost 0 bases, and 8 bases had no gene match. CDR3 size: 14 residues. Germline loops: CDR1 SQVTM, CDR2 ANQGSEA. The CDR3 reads CSVEEGETGSGYTF. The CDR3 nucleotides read TGCAGCGTTGAAGAGGGGGAGACAGGGAGTGGCTACACCTTC.

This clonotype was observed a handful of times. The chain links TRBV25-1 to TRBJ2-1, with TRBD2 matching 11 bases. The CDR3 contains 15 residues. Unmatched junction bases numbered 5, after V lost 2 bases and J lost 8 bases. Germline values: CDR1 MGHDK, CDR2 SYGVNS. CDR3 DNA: TGTGCCAGCAGTGAAACTAGCGGGAGAAGCCATGAGCAGTTCTTC. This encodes CASSETSGRSHEQFF.

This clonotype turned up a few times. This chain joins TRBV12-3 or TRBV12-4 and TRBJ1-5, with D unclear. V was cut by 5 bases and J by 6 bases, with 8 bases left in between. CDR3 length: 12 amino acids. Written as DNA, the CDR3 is TGTGCCAGCAGTCCCGATTTTCAGCCCCAGCATTTT. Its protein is CASSPDFQPQHF.